Many counts were recorded for the clone carrying this T cell receptor (beta chain). Its antigen is undetermined. The data derive from a study of prognosis after radiotherapy for stage I lung cancer. Overall study context: The non-small cell lung cancer patients were all regarded as unsuitable for surgery on medical grounds. Whole-study results and caveats: Gene usage, both TRBV and TRBJ, reportedly differed between patients with metastases and patients without them.

Two-round multiplex PCR on genomic DNA was the method by which TCR beta CDR3 was amplified. The use of primers specific to each TRBV and TRBJ gene characterized first-round PCR. Using its own MiXCR run on the multiplex PCR reads, TCRdb lists one record per CDR3 protein. The table includes about 28,000 distinct CDR3 sequences, approximately 44% detected once. The germline V gene encodes CDR1 LNHDA and CDR2 SQIVND (reference sequence). The CDR3 is made up of 14 amino acids. The V and J ends lost 3 bases and 5 bases respectively, with 11 bases between them. At each of two time points, around 6.5 milliliters of venous blood were taken.

The specimen comprised PBMCs, sampled before or after stereotactic body radiation therapy (not recorded which). The origin of this receptor is a donor of 50 years or more with non-small cell lung cancer. The chain is built from TRBV19 and TRBJ2-1, with D unresolved. The CDR3 loop is CASSMLRTDNEQFF. In DNA form, the CDR3 reads TGTGCCAGTAGTATGTTGAGGACCGACAATGAGCAGTTCTTC. The full variable domain, completed using reference TRBV19 and TRBJ2-1, is DGGITQSPKYLFRKEGQNVTLSCEQNLNHDAMYWYRQDPGQGLRLIYYSQIVNDFQKGDIAEGYSVSREKKESFPLTVTSAQKNPTAFYLCASSMLRTDNEQFFGPGTRLTVL.